Listed below are T cell receptor beta chains from one sample, sequenced in a study of T cells after yellow fever vaccination. TCRdb fed the 5' RACE reads into MiXCR, producing one record per CDR3 protein. This table has some 160,000 distinct CDR3 sequences, more than 5.5% appearing once. Sample: CD4+ T cells sorted from PBMCs, taken 5 days after the first yellow fever vaccination. These receptors all stem from a man in his late teens or twenties who received the YFV17D yellow fever vaccine. The CDR3 runs from the conserved cysteine through the conserved F or W. D genes are given only for firm matches. Clone size, where shown, is once, few, many, or a class for clones that have expanded.

d_gene	abundance	v_gene	len	j_gene	CDR3aa
NA	NA	TRBV7-2	13	TRBJ1-3	CASQSSSGNTIYF
NA	many	TRBV5-1	14	TRBJ2-3	CASSRGLAPDTQYF
NA	few	TRBV4-3	15	TRBJ2-7	CASSHQGGGNYEQYF
TRBD2	few	TRBV5-1	14	TRBJ2-1	CASSGTSNNNEQFF
TRBD1	few	TRBV7-9	15	TRBJ2-1	CASSPPGTGLNEQFF
NA	many	TRBV20-1	13	TRBJ2-1	CSARVVGPYEQFF
NA	NA	TRBV6-5	16	TRBJ2-5	CASSYSTAGWEKTQYF
TRBD2	many	TRBV5-5	16	TRBJ2-5	CASSRGLAANQETQYF
NA	NA	TRBV7-9	12	TRBJ2-5	CASSQIPGPPYF
NA	few	TRBV6-1	13	TRBJ1-1	CASIKGFDTEAFF
NA	few	TRBV5-4	15	TRBJ1-1	CASSPGGTLNTEAFF
TRBD1	NA	TRBV7-2	16	TRBJ2-5	CASSLPPGQPGETQYF
NA	many	TRBV5-4	13	TRBJ1-1	CASSSARNTEAFF
NA	many	TRBV24-1	12	TRBJ1-5	CATSGIDQPQHF
NA	many	TRBV18	15	TRBJ2-5	CASSPSSGTTETQYF
NA	few	TRBV7-3	13	TRBJ2-5	CASSHGGRETQYF
NA	many	TRBV5-5	13	TRBJ2-3	CASSLVGVRTQYF
NA	many	TRBV3-1	15	TRBJ1-6	CASSGSFQTLSPLHF
TRBD2	many	TRBV7-2	15	TRBJ2-2	CASSLTRTSAGELFF
TRBD1	NA	TRBV3-1	14	TRBJ1-4	CASSGFGTGEKLFF
NA	NA	TRBV5-1	13	TRBJ2-1	CASSGGVHNEQFF
TRBD1	many	TRBV9	14	TRBJ1-2	CASSGTGAGYGYTF
TRBD1	NA	TRBV19	16	TRBJ2-1	CASSIVWGQGGYEQFF
TRBD2	many	TRBV5-1	16	TRBJ2-3	CASSPSGGALADTQYF